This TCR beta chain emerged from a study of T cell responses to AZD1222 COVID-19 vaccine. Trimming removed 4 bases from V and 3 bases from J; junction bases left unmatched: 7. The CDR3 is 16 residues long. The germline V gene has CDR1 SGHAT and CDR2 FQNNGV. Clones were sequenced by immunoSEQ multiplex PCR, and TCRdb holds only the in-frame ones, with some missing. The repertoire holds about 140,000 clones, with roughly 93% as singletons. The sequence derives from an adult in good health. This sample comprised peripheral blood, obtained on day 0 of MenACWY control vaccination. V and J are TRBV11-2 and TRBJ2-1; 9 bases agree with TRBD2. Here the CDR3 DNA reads TGTGCCAGCAGCTCGGCTCCGCGGGAGGGCTACAATGAGCAGTTCTTC. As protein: CASSSAPREGYNEQFF.